Listed below are T cell receptor beta chains from one sample, sequenced in a study of vaccination and CD4 T cells after COVID-19. In TCRdb, the PCR reads were re-called with MiXCR into one record per CDR3 protein. This sample has more than 9,500 distinct CDR3 sequences, with 30% found just once. No cognate antigen is known for these TCRs. The specimen sequenced was cultured CD4+ T cells from blood. These receptors came from a human donor with COVID-19. The conserved cysteine and the conserved F or W are not part of the CDR3 here.

v_call,j_call,cdr3_aa
TRBV29-1,TRBJ2-2,SVEEGRGNTGELF
TRBV15,TRBJ2-5,ATSTRDREETQY
TRBV7-7,TRBJ2-5,ASGPTGQGQETQY
TRBV5-4,TRBJ2-4,ASSLRGADHIQY
TRBV19,TRBJ1-5,ASSARGRNNQPQH
TRBV29-1,TRBJ2-3,SVRSAGVTDTQY
TRBV7-3,TRBJ1-4,ASSSGANEKLF
TRBV7-2,TRBJ1-1,ASSFGDTEAF
TRBV19,TRBJ1-5,ASSITRDSLGQPQH
TRBV6-1,TRBJ1-5,ASCAWDRGCQPQH
TRBV2,TRBJ1-5,ASSEGGTGRQPQH
TRBV5-1,TRBJ1-6,ASSLGDTRQSNSPLH